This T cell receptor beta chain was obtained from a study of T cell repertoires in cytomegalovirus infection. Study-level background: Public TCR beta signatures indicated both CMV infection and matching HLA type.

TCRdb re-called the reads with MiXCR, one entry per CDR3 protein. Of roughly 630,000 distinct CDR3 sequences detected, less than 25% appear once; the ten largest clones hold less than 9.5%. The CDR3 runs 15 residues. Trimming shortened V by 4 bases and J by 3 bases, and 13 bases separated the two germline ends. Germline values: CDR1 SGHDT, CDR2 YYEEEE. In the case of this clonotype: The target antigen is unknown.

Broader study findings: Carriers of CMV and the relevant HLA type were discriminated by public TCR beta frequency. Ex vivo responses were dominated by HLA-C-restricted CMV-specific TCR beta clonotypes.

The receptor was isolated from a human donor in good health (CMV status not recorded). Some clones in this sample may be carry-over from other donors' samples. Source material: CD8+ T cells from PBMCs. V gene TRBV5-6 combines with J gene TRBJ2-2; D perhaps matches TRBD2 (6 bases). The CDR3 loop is CASSPGRRDTGELFF. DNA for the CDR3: TGTGCCAGCAGCCCCGGCAGGAGGGACACCGGGGAGCTGTTTTTT.